The rows below give T cell receptor beta chains drawn from one sample of a study of cytomegalovirus exposure and HLA in healthy donors. The table came from immunoSEQ multiplex PCR; TCRdb's copy has only in-frame clones and leaves some out. The sample holds about 150,000 clones, about 72% seen once. The sample comprised PBMCs. These receptors originate from a man in his forties or fifties in good health and CMV-seronegative. Each CDR3 is given with its conserved first and last residue. D genes are given only for firm matches. Size is omitted from some rows. Given values are once, few, many or a class for expanded clones.

abundance: few; v_gene: TRBV5-1; j_gene: TRBJ2-7; len: 13; d_gene: TRBD1; CDR3nt: TGCGCCAGCAGCGCCGGGACAGGGTACGAGCAGTACTTC; CDR3aa: CASSAGTGYEQYF
abundance: once; v_gene: TRBV9; j_gene: TRBJ2-1; len: 13; d_gene: NA; CDR3nt: TGTGCCAGCAGCCTACAGGGTATTTCTGAGCAGTTCTTC; CDR3aa: CASSLQGISEQFF
abundance: NA; v_gene: TRBV5-1; j_gene: TRBJ2-2; len: 16; d_gene: NA; CDR3nt: TGCGCCAGCAGCTTGGTTGGCGGGGCTAACACCGGGGAGCTGTTTTTT; CDR3aa: CASSLVGGANTGELFF
abundance: once; v_gene: TRBV12-5; j_gene: TRBJ2-7; len: 12; d_gene: NA; CDR3nt: TGTGCTAGTGCCTCAGGGATCAACGAGCAGTACTTC; CDR3aa: CASASGINEQYF
abundance: NA; v_gene: TRBV29-1; j_gene: TRBJ1-1; len: 14; d_gene: NA; CDR3nt: TGCAGCGCGGCAGGGGCAGGGGTGGCAACTGAAGCTTTCTTT; CDR3aa: CSAAGAGVATEAFF
abundance: NA; v_gene: TRBV4-2; j_gene: TRBJ2-3; len: 16; d_gene: NA; CDR3nt: TGTGCCAGCAGCCAAGAAGGCACCGGGGGCACAGATACGCAGTATTTT; CDR3aa: CASSQEGTGGTDTQYF
abundance: few; v_gene: TRBV27; j_gene: TRBJ2-3; len: 13; d_gene: NA; CDR3nt: TGTGCCAGCCAGACACTGCTTGCAGATACGCAGTATTTT; CDR3aa: CASQTLLADTQYF
abundance: NA; v_gene: TRBV6-1; j_gene: TRBJ1-3; len: 15; d_gene: NA; CDR3nt: TGTGCCAGCAGTGAATCCGGCAGGGTTGGAAACACCATATATTTT; CDR3aa: CASSESGRVGNTIYF
abundance: NA; v_gene: TRBV6-5; j_gene: TRBJ2-3; len: 15; d_gene: TRBD1; CDR3nt: TGTGCCAGCAACCGACAGGGTGGGGCCACAGATACGCAGTATTTT; CDR3aa: CASNRQGGATDTQYF
abundance: NA; v_gene: TRBV5-1; j_gene: TRBJ2-5; len: 16; d_gene: TRBD2; CDR3nt: TGCGCCAGCAGACGACCGGGACTAGCGGTCCAAGAGACCCAGTACTTC; CDR3aa: CASRRPGLAVQETQYF
abundance: NA; v_gene: TRBV5-6; j_gene: TRBJ2-7; len: 12; d_gene: NA; CDR3nt: TGTGCCAGCAGCTTGGACTACTACGAGCAGTACTTC; CDR3aa: CASSLDYYEQYF
abundance: NA; v_gene: TRBV7-3; j_gene: TRBJ2-7; len: 16; d_gene: TRBD2; CDR3nt: TGTGCCAGCAGCTCCCCTCACCGGCGGGGGAGCTACGAGCAGTACTTC; CDR3aa: CASSSPHRRGSYEQYF
abundance: NA; v_gene: TRBV7-9; j_gene: TRBJ2-2; len: 17; d_gene: NA; CDR3nt: TGTGCCAGCAGCTGGGGACCGGAGGGGTTATACACCGGGGAGCTGTTTTTT; CDR3aa: CASSWGPEGLYTGELFF
abundance: NA; v_gene: TRBV6-5; j_gene: TRBJ2-1; len: 15; d_gene: TRBD2; CDR3nt: TGTGCCAGCAGTTACTCTGTGGGACTAGAGAATGAGCAGTTCTTC; CDR3aa: CASSYSVGLENEQFF
abundance: NA; v_gene: TRBV6-5; j_gene: TRBJ1-4; len: 15; d_gene: NA; CDR3nt: TGTGCCAGCAGTTTACAGGGCGCAACTAATGAAAAACTGTTTTTT; CDR3aa: CASSLQGATNEKLFF
abundance: NA; v_gene: TRBV18; j_gene: TRBJ2-5; len: 13; d_gene: NA; CDR3nt: TGTGCCAGCTCACCCTACTATAAAGAGACCCAGTACTTC; CDR3aa: CASSPYYKETQYF
abundance: once; v_gene: TRBV10-3; j_gene: TRBJ2-2; len: 16; d_gene: TRBD2; CDR3nt: TGTGCCATCGGACCTTGGAGCGGGGGTCGCACCGGGGAGCTGTTTTTT; CDR3aa: CAIGPWSGGRTGELFF
abundance: few; v_gene: TRBV14; j_gene: TRBJ1-6; len: 15; d_gene: TRBD1; CDR3nt: TGTGCCAGCAGCCAAGGACAGGGACGGAATTCACCCCTCCACTTT; CDR3aa: CASSQGQGRNSPLHF
abundance: NA; v_gene: TRBV11-2; j_gene: TRBJ2-1; len: 17; d_gene: TRBD2; CDR3nt: TGTGCCAGCAGCTTTACTCGACTAGCGGGAGCTCACAATGAGCAGTTCTTC; CDR3aa: CASSFTRLAGAHNEQFF
abundance: NA; v_gene: TRBV5-6; j_gene: TRBJ2-7; len: 12; d_gene: NA; CDR3nt: TGTGCCAGCAGCTCCGGGGACTACGAGCAGTACTTC; CDR3aa: CASSSGDYEQYF
abundance: few; v_gene: TRBV6-1; j_gene: TRBJ2-1; len: 15; d_gene: NA; CDR3nt: TGTGCCAGCAACATAAACAGTCTCCGAGACAATGAGCAGTTCTTC; CDR3aa: CASNINSLRDNEQFF
abundance: few; v_gene: TRBV7-9; j_gene: TRBJ1-6; len: 14; d_gene: TRBD1; CDR3nt: TGTGCCAGCAGCTTACGGCCAGGGGGTTCACCCCTCCACTTT; CDR3aa: CASSLRPGGSPLHF
abundance: few; v_gene: TRBV9; j_gene: TRBJ2-1; len: 14; d_gene: TRBD2; CDR3nt: TGTGCCAGCAGCACACTAGCGGGATACAATGAGCAGTTCTTC; CDR3aa: CASSTLAGYNEQFF
abundance: NA; v_gene: TRBV7-9; j_gene: TRBJ2-1; len: 15; d_gene: TRBD2; CDR3nt: TGTTCCAGCAGCTCCTTAGCGGGGGTAAACAATGAGCAGTTCTTC; CDR3aa: CSSSSLAGVNNEQFF
abundance: once; v_gene: TRBV29-1; j_gene: TRBJ2-3; len: 11; d_gene: NA; CDR3nt: TGCAGCGTTGCTAGGTCAGATACGCAGTATTTT; CDR3aa: CSVARSDTQYF
abundance: once; v_gene: TRBV5-6; j_gene: TRBJ1-6; len: 16; d_gene: NA; CDR3nt: TGTGCCAGCAGCTTGTTTATTTGGGACGGGAGCTCACCCCTCCACTTT; CDR3aa: CASSLFIWDGSSPLHF
abundance: NA; v_gene: TRBV23-1; j_gene: TRBJ2-1; len: 19; d_gene: TRBD2; CDR3nt: TGCGCCAGCAGTCAATCTAGCGGGGGCGAATCGAGCTCCTACAATGAGCAGTTCTTC; CDR3aa: CASSQSSGGESSSYNEQFF
abundance: once; v_gene: TRBV7-9; j_gene: TRBJ2-1; len: 15; d_gene: TRBD2; CDR3nt: TGTGCCAGCAGCTTAGACACTCTAGCGGGTAATGAGCAGTTCTTC; CDR3aa: CASSLDTLAGNEQFF
abundance: few; v_gene: TRBV9; j_gene: TRBJ1-4; len: 14; d_gene: NA; CDR3nt: TGTGCCAGCAGCGTAGCTTCAGGGGCTGAAAAACTGTTTTTT; CDR3aa: CASSVASGAEKLFF
abundance: NA; v_gene: TRBV10-3; j_gene: TRBJ2-5; len: 17; d_gene: TRBD2; CDR3nt: TGTGCCATCAGTGGGGCTAGCGGGGGGGCTTACGGAGAGACCCAGTACTTC; CDR3aa: CAISGASGGAYGETQYF
abundance: NA; v_gene: TRBV4-1; j_gene: TRBJ1-1; len: 13; d_gene: NA; CDR3nt: TGCGCCAGCAGCCAAGATTCGAGGACTGAAGCTTTCTTT; CDR3aa: CASSQDSRTEAFF
abundance: NA; v_gene: TRBV7-2; j_gene: TRBJ2-3; len: 14; d_gene: NA; CDR3nt: TGTGCCAGCAGCTTAATGGCGGCATCAGATACGCAGTATTTT; CDR3aa: CASSLMAASDTQYF
abundance: NA; v_gene: TRBV7-9; j_gene: TRBJ2-7; len: 17; d_gene: TRBD1; CDR3nt: TGTGCCAGCAGCAATTACCCTCGGACAGGGGGCGTCAACGAGCAGTACTTC; CDR3aa: CASSNYPRTGGVNEQYF
abundance: few; v_gene: TRBV9; j_gene: TRBJ2-2; len: 22; d_gene: TRBD2; CDR3nt: TGTGCCAGCAGCGACCCGCAGGGTATCGGGACTAGCGGGAATATGAACACCGGGGAGCTGTTTTTT; CDR3aa: CASSDPQGIGTSGNMNTGELFF
abundance: NA; v_gene: TRBV9; j_gene: TRBJ2-5; len: 14; d_gene: NA; CDR3nt: TGTGCCAGCAGCGTAGGTCACATACAAGAGACCCAGTACTTC; CDR3aa: CASSVGHIQETQYF
abundance: NA; v_gene: TRBV27; j_gene: TRBJ2-7; len: 13; d_gene: NA; CDR3nt: TGTGCCAGCACCTCTGAGAGCTCCTACGAGCAGTACTTC; CDR3aa: CASTSESSYEQYF
abundance: few; v_gene: TRBV6-5; j_gene: TRBJ2-1; len: 13; d_gene: NA; CDR3nt: TGTGCCAGCAGTCTAGAGGGAGAAAATGAGCAGTTCTTC; CDR3aa: CASSLEGENEQFF
abundance: NA; v_gene: TRBV19; j_gene: TRBJ2-2; len: 14; d_gene: NA; CDR3nt: TGTGCCAGTAGAGTGAGCGGTTCGGCCGGGGAGCTGTTTTTT; CDR3aa: CASRVSGSAGELFF
abundance: NA; v_gene: TRBV2; j_gene: TRBJ1-4; len: 16; d_gene: TRBD1; CDR3nt: TGTGCCAGCAGTGCACTACAGGCGAGGGGGCTCAAAAAACTGTTTTTT; CDR3aa: CASSALQARGLKKLFF
abundance: NA; v_gene: TRBV5-4; j_gene: TRBJ2-3; len: 13; d_gene: NA; CDR3nt: TGTGCCAGCAGGGACACCCTCACAGATACGCAGTATTTT; CDR3aa: CASRDTLTDTQYF
abundance: NA; v_gene: TRBV4-1; j_gene: TRBJ2-7; len: 17; d_gene: TRBD2; CDR3nt: TGCGCCAGCAGCCAAATACTAGCGGGTTCACCCCCCTACGAGCAGTACTTC; CDR3aa: CASSQILAGSPPYEQYF
abundance: NA; v_gene: TRBV7-2; j_gene: TRBJ2-3; len: 14; d_gene: NA; CDR3nt: TGTGCCAGCAGCCCGGGTCTTTTCACAGATACGCAGTATTTT; CDR3aa: CASSPGLFTDTQYF
abundance: NA; v_gene: TRBV5-6; j_gene: TRBJ2-7; len: 14; d_gene: NA; CDR3nt: TGTGCCAGCAGCGAGATGGGGAGGCCCTACGAGCAGTACTTC; CDR3aa: CASSEMGRPYEQYF
abundance: NA; v_gene: TRBV19; j_gene: TRBJ2-7; len: 16; d_gene: TRBD2; CDR3nt: TGTGCCAGTAGTATAGATCACACAGCGGGAGTCTACGAGCAGTACTTC; CDR3aa: CASSIDHTAGVYEQYF
abundance: NA; v_gene: TRBV7-8; j_gene: TRBJ1-2; len: 13; d_gene: NA; CDR3nt: TGTGCCAGCAGCTTACTGGGCCCCCCGGGCTACACCTTC; CDR3aa: CASSLLGPPGYTF
abundance: NA; v_gene: TRBV7-9; j_gene: TRBJ2-2; len: 13; d_gene: NA; CDR3nt: TGTGCCAGCAGCCTCTTCCTTTCCGGGGAGCTGTTTTTT; CDR3aa: CASSLFLSGELFF